This is a list of T cell receptor beta chains from one sample in a study of follicular helper T cells after annual influenza vaccination. TCRdb's table, derived via immunoSEQ multiplex PCR, lists solely in-frame clones and lacks some. Of just under 4,000 clones listed, 82% are singletons. The specimen was CXCR5- memory CD4+ T cells sorted from blood, collected 7 days after influenza vaccination. These receptors were taken from an adult who received the influenza vaccine. The CDR3 runs from the conserved cysteine through the conserved F or W. D genes are given only for firm matches. Clone size, where shown, is once, few, many, or a class for clones that have expanded.

J gene: TRBJ2-7
clone size: .
V gene: TRBV11-2
D gene: .
CDR3 DNA: TGTGCCAGCAGCCTAGCAGGGACCTACGAGCAGTACTTC
CDR3 protein: CASSLAGTYEQYF

J gene: TRBJ1-3
clone size: .
V gene: TRBV15
D gene: .
CDR3 DNA: TGTGCCACCAGCAGAGATTTGACAAAGGGGAGCCGAAACACCATATATTTT
CDR3 protein: CATSRDLTKGSRNTIYF

J gene: TRBJ2-1
clone size: .
V gene: TRBV7-9
D gene: TRBD2
CDR3 DNA: TGTGCCCAAACGCGGGGGGGACCGGTGGATGAGCAGTTCTTC
CDR3 protein: CAQTRGGPVDEQFF

J gene: TRBJ1-5
clone size: .
V gene: TRBV7-2
D gene: TRBD1
CDR3 DNA: TGTGCCAGCAGCTTAGCGGGGGACAGGGTCCCCCGTCAGCCCCAGCATTTT
CDR3 protein: CASSLAGDRVPRQPQHF

J gene: TRBJ2-1
clone size: .
V gene: TRBV11-3
D gene: TRBD2
CDR3 DNA: TGTGCCAGCAGCTCCGGACTAGCGGCTAGCAATGAGCAGTTCTTC
CDR3 protein: CASSSGLAASNEQFF

J gene: TRBJ1-6
clone size: few
V gene: TRBV28
D gene: .
CDR3 DNA: TGTGCCAGCAGCACCACTTCGACACCCCTCCACTTT
CDR3 protein: CASSTTSTPLHF

J gene: TRBJ2-5
clone size: .
V gene: TRBV5-5
D gene: .
CDR3 DNA: TGTGCCAGCAGCTTGACGCGAGAGACCCAGTACTTC
CDR3 protein: CASSLTRETQYF

J gene: TRBJ1-2
clone size: .
V gene: TRBV10-2
D gene: .
CDR3 DNA: TGCGCCAGCAGTGAGTCAGGAGGGTCCGCTAACTATGGCTACACCTTC
CDR3 protein: CASSESGGSANYGYTF

J gene: TRBJ1-2
clone size: .
V gene: TRBV20-1
D gene: .
CDR3 DNA: TGCAGTGTGCCCTCGAGGGACGGCTACACCTTC
CDR3 protein: CSVPSRDGYTF

J gene: TRBJ1-3
clone size: .
V gene: TRBV28
D gene: .
CDR3 DNA: TGTGCCAGCACCCCCTTCCTGGGAAACACCATATATTTT
CDR3 protein: CASTPFLGNTIYF

J gene: TRBJ1-5
clone size: few
V gene: TRBV19
D gene: TRBD1
CDR3 DNA: TGTGCCAGCCGGACAGGGCGACAGCCCCAGCATTTT
CDR3 protein: CASRTGRQPQHF

J gene: TRBJ2-3
clone size: few
V gene: TRBV7-8
D gene: TRBD2
CDR3 DNA: TGTGCCAGCAGCCCCACTAGCGGGGGGGTCCCCCTAACAGATACGCAGTATTTT
CDR3 protein: CASSPTSGGVPLTDTQYF

J gene: TRBJ2-5
clone size: .
V gene: TRBV18
D gene: TRBD2
CDR3 DNA: TGTGCCAGCTCACCATGGCCAACGGCGGGGGGGAAAGAGACCCAGTACTTC
CDR3 protein: CASSPWPTAGGKETQYF

J gene: TRBJ2-3
clone size: .
V gene: TRBV4-1
D gene: .
CDR3 DNA: TGCGCCAGCAGCCAGGGAGGTGTGCGGGGGCCAACTAGCACAGATACGCAGTATTTT
CDR3 protein: CASSQGGVRGPTSTDTQYF

J gene: TRBJ1-1
clone size: .
V gene: TRBV2
D gene: .
CDR3 DNA: TGTGCCAGCAGTGACGACGGGTTCACTGAAGCTTTCTTT
CDR3 protein: CASSDDGFTEAFF

J gene: TRBJ1-6
clone size: .
V gene: TRBV7-3
D gene: TRBD1
CDR3 DNA: TGTGCCAGCAGCGCGACAGGGAACCCTACATCACCCCTCCACTTT
CDR3 protein: CASSATGNPTSPLHF

J gene: TRBJ1-5
clone size: few
V gene: TRBV28
D gene: TRBD1
CDR3 DNA: TGTGCCAGCGGACAGGTCAATCAGCCCCAGCATTTT
CDR3 protein: CASGQVNQPQHF